Here is one T cell receptor (beta chain) with its context. Its specificity is not known. The sample is drawn from a study of post-analysis software for immune sequencing data. Study in general: Disease trajectories encompassed relapsing-remitting, secondary progressive and progressive-relapsing multiple sclerosis. Broader study findings: The study found TRBV5-6, TRBV5-1 and TRBV20-1 among four to six TRBV segments more frequent in patients than controls. When the samples were clustered directly with F measure, those that had been prepared in the same batch showed strong co-clustering.

Sequencing libraries made from TCR beta cDNA carried unique molecular identifiers. The yield from approximately 1 to 10 million T cells was roughly 500,000 cDNA molecules in total. Using its own MiXCR run on the PCR reads, TCRdb lists one record per CDR3 protein. Of some 370,000 distinct CDR3 sequences listed, about a third are singletons. The germline CDR1 and CDR2 sequences are MNHEY and SVGEGT. This CDR3 has 13 amino acids. The origin of this receptor is a girl aged 10 to 17 with multiple sclerosis. Sequenced sample: blood. The chain combines TRBV6-2 or TRBV6-3 with TRBJ2-4, with 7 bases lining up with TRBD2. The end of the DNA aligns better with TRBJ2-7, so the J call may be wrong. CDR3 nucleotides: TGTGCCAGCAGTTCTGGGAGGGCCTCCGAGCAGTACTTC. Protein: CASSSGRASEQYF.